A single TCR beta chain is shown here with its context. Assay used: immunoSEQ multiplex PCR; TCRdb lists only in-frame clones, some missing. The profile shows approximately 57,000 clones, 85% to 90% of them singletons. The sample originates from a study of blood T cell repertoires in COVID-19. Overall study context: The origin of the acute and convalescent COVID-19 samples was the United States, Italy and Spain. PBMCs, B-cell-depleted T cells, or T cells provided the cDNA or gDNA that made up the material.

V shed 0 bases and J shed 0 bases, with 10 bases lying between them. The CDR3 runs to 15 residues. The germline V gene has CDR1 SGHNT and CDR2 YYREEE (reference sequence). Source material: peripheral blood. The genes are TRBV5-4 and TRBJ2-7; TRBD2 is a possible D gene (6 bases). This TCR came from a man aged 35-49 years with active COVID-19. Written as DNA, the CDR3 is TGTGCCAGCAGCTTGGGGAGTAGCGGCTCCTACGAGCAGTACTTC. This gives the protein CASSLGSSGSYEQYF. The full variable domain, rest sourced from reference TRBV5-4 and TRBJ2-7, is ETGVTQSPTHLIKTRGQQVTLRCSSQSGHNTVSWYQQALGQGPQFIFQYYREEENGRGNFPPRFSGLQFPNYSSELNVNALELDDSALYLCASSLGSSGSYEQYFGPGTRLTVT.